A single sample is the source of the 26 T cell receptor beta chains below, sequenced in a study of beta chain features in type 1 diabetes (dated by TCRdb to the late 2010s). Library construction relied on the immunoSEQ multiplex PCR assay. All of the isolated RNA was reverse transcribed with the High Capacity cDNA Reverse Transcription Kit, so expressed TCRB transcripts were sequenced. TCRdb limited this immuneACCESS table to in-frame rearrangements with V and J called. A share of clones is missing; checked studies link under half to unresolved V genes, and the rest is unexplained. This sample comprises hundreds of thousands of clones, roughly 15% of them detected only once. The ten largest clonotypes hold about 0.086% of the sample. Sequenced: naive CD4+ T cells from blood. In light of the paper, this sample's cell subset or site label describes: true naive CD4+ T cells. The receptors shown here come from a man aged 18 to 30 in good health.

This clone has more than one count but fewer than ten. This chain joins TRBV4-3 and TRBJ1-1, with D perhaps TRBD1 (6 bases). Looked up from germline, CDR1 is LGHNA and CDR2 is YSLEER. V lost 3 bases and J lost 7, with 12 bases in between. There are 13 residues in the CDR3. The chain's CDR3 is CASSQDGTFEAFF. The CDR3 DNA is TGCGCCAGCAGCCAGGATGGGACATTTGAAGCTTTCTTT.

This clone was counted only a few times. V usage is TRBV10-3 and J usage is TRBJ2-3, with 14 bases fitting TRBD2. The CDR3 covers 16 residues. CDR1 and CDR2 from the germline V gene are ENHRY and SYGVKD. The V segment lost 6 bases and the J segment 6 bases; nucleotides outside the gene matches: 8. In DNA form, the CDR3 reads TGTGCCATCAGCCCGGGACTAGCGGGAGCAGTTGATACGCAGTATTTT. It specifies CAISPGLAGAVDTQYF.

This clone was counted between two and nine times. The genes are TRBV27 and TRBJ2-3; tentative D call: TRBD2 (6 bases). Trimming took 5 bases from V and 0 from J, leaving 15 bases between them. The germline V gene encodes CDR1 MNHEY and CDR2 SMNVEV (reference sequence). This CDR3 comprises 16 residues. In DNA form, the CDR3 reads TGTGCCAGCAGTCCCCCCTGGAGGGTTAGCACAGATACGCAGTATTTT. Protein sequence: CASSPPWRVSTDTQYF.

CDR3 in amino acids: CSVVLISEVYEQYF. The CDR3 coding sequence is TGCAGCGTTGTCCTTATCTCGGAGGTCTACGAGCAGTACTTC. The chain combines TRBV29-1 with TRBJ2-7; a weak D match, TRBD2 (5 bases). Per germline, CDR1 SQVTM and CDR2 ANQGSEA. The length of the CDR3 is 14 residues. Deletions cut 4 bases from V and 3 bases from J, with 16 bases between.

This clone was counted only a few times. V usage is TRBV4-3 and J usage is TRBJ2-7; no clear D gene. The V end lost 0 bases, the J end lost 1 base, and 10 bases lay between the germline ends. The CDR3 is 15 amino acids. From germline, CDR1 is LGHNA and CDR2 YSLEER. As DNA, the CDR3 is TGCGCCAGCAGCCAAGAGTCAGGCAGGTCCTACGAGCAGTACTTC. Translation gives CASSQESGRSYEQYF.

V usage is TRBV11-2 and J usage is TRBJ1-2, with D possibly matching TRBD1 (5 bases). The V gene lost 4 bases and the J gene lost 0 bases, with 15 bases spanning the gap. Looked up from germline, CDR1 is SGHAT and CDR2 is FQNNGV. This CDR3 contains 16 residues. This chain's CDR3 is CASSSARQNPNYGYTF. CDR3 DNA sequence: TGTGCCAGCAGCTCAGCGCGACAGAATCCTAACTATGGCTACACCTTC. Combining the CDR3 with reference TRBV11-2 and TRBJ1-2 gives the whole variable domain EAGVAQSPRYKIIEKRQSVAFWCNPISGHATLYWYQQILGQGPKLLIQFQNNGVVDDSQLPKDRFSAERLKGVDSTLKIQPAKLEDSAVYLCASSSARQNPNYGYTFGSGTRLTVV.

The chain combines TRBV2 with TRBJ2-1; D gene unclear. Germline lookup yields CDR1 SNHLY and CDR2 FYNNEI. With 4 bases removed from V and 6 bases from J, the gap between germline ends came to 1 base. The CDR3 has 10 residues. In nucleotides, the CDR3 is TGTGCCAGCAGTGCCAATGAGCAGTTCTTC. Translating it yields CASSANEQFF.

The sample holds a few counts of this clone. The chain is built from TRBV25-1 and TRBJ2-1; a possible D gene is TRBD2 (6 bases). V lost 1 base, J lost 8 bases, and 12 bases lay in between. The CDR3 sequence is 14 residues long. Germline V CDR1 and CDR2: MGHDK, SYGVNS. The CDR3 loop reads CASSESRGRYEQFF. CDR3 DNA sequence: TGTGCCAGCAGTGAATCGCGGGGAAGATATGAGCAGTTCTTC.

Note on this clone: The same CDR3 arises from other DNA sequences in this sample as well. The chain links TRBV28 to TRBJ2-3; 9 positions match TRBD1. There are 15 residues in the CDR3. CDR1 is MDHEN and CDR2 is SYDVKM in the germline V gene. V lost 5 bases to trimming and J lost 4 bases; unmatched junction nucleotides: 7. The CDR3 coding sequence is TGTGCCAGCAGTCCTGGACAGGGGAGGGCAGATACGCAGTATTTT. Translated: CASSPGQGRADTQYF.

The chain uses TRBV6-5 and TRBJ1-1, with D tentatively TRBD1 (6 bases). Germline values: CDR1 MNHEY, CDR2 SVGAGI. Trimming removed 5 bases from V and 4 bases from J, with 17 bases in between. This CDR3 is 15 amino acids long. CDR3 loop: CASSRQAGEPTEAFF. The CDR3 DNA reads TGTGCCAGCAGTAGACAAGCAGGGGAGCCCACTGAAGCTTTCTTT.

This chain links TRBV7-3 with TRBJ1-2; perhaps TRBD1 as D (5 bases). The CDR3 has 14 residues. Germline values: CDR1 SGHTA, CDR2 FQGTGA. Trimming took off 5 bases at V and 6 bases at J, with 16 bases between the two ends. The CDR3 loop is CASSPGRTSNGYTF. DNA of the CDR3: TGTGCCAGCAGCCCGGGACGGACCTCTAATGGCTACACCTTC. The whole variable domain, filled in from reference TRBV7-3 and TRBJ1-2, reads GAGVSQTPSNKVTEKGKYVELRCDPISGHTALYWYRQSLGQGPEFLIYFQGTGAADDSGLPNDRFFAVRPEGSVSTLKIQRTERGDSAVYLCASSPGRTSNGYTFGSGTRLTVV.

This chain uses TRBV28 with TRBJ1-1; D remains unclear. The CDR3 contains 12 residues. V lost 3 bases, J lost 5 bases, and 7 bases lay in between. The germline V gene encodes CDR1 MDHEN and CDR2 SYDVKM. CDR3 coding DNA: TGTGCCAGCAGTTTTCTGACAACTGAAGCTTTCTTT. It codes for CASSFLTTEAFF.

This clone was counted a few times. The V and J genes are TRBV5-1 and TRBJ2-3; 10 bases are a match to TRBD1. Per the germline V gene, CDR1 is SGHRS and CDR2 is YFSETQ. With V trimmed by 3 bases and J by 4 bases, 5 bases remained unmatched. The CDR3 runs 15 residues. The CDR3 nucleotides are TGCGCCAGCAGCTCCCGACAGGGGGCCGCAGATACGCAGTATTTT. Residues: CASSSRQGAADTQYF.

The rearrangement links TRBV9 to TRBJ1-3; D remains ambiguous. V lost 0 bases to trimming and J lost 2 bases, with 15 bases between them. The CDR3 spans 17 residues. Germline V CDR1 and CDR2: SGDLS, YYNGEE. For the CDR3, the DNA is TGTGCCAGCAGCGTAGCGCCCACGCGGCAGGCTGGAAACACCATATATTTT. It is translated as CASSVAPTRQAGNTIYF.

This clone was detected only a few times. At one end, the junction sequence differs from germline, possibly due to a read error. The chain recombines TRBV6-8 with TRBJ2-3; TRBD2 matches at 7 bases. Germline V CDR1 and CDR2: MNHGY, SAAAGT. The CDR3 sequence is 15 residues long. The CDR3 loop is CASSSLADPTNTQYF. DNA of the CDR3: TGTGCCAGCAGTTCTCTAGCGGACCCCACAAATACGCAGTATTTT.

The chain employs TRBV18 and TRBJ1-1; D not certain. The germline V gene encodes CDR1 KGHSH and CDR2 LQKENI. This CDR3 region has 14 residues. Between the trimmed V and J ends, which lost 2 bases and 8 bases, there was a span of 15 bases. In DNA form, the CDR3 reads TGTGCCAGCTCACCAAAGGGAGGGTCTGGGGAAGCTTTCTTT. This gives the protein CASSPKGGSGEAFF.

This clone has a handful of counts. The V call is TRBV6-5, the J call TRBJ2-1; 8 bases match TRBD2. The CDR3 covers 14 residues. Looked up from germline, CDR1 is MNHEY and CDR2 is SVGAGI. Trimming cost V 6 bases and J 7 bases; bases outside gene matches: 8. The CDR3 region has the DNA TGTGCCAGCAGACCCGGGGGGGCGCGAAATGAGCAGTTCTTC. Translating gives CASRPGGARNEQFF.

The sample holds a few counts of this clone. The V and J genes are TRBV4-2 and TRBJ1-2, with a possible D match to TRBD1 (5 bases). Germline lookup yields CDR1 LGHNA and CDR2 YNFKEQ. The V end lost 8 bases, the J end lost 0 bases, and 19 bases lay between the germline ends. There are 16 residues in the CDR3. Here the CDR3 reads CASRTSGTKANYGYTF. In nucleotides, the CDR3 is TGTGCCAGCCGGACGTCGGGGACGAAAGCTAACTATGGCTACACCTTC.

The chain couples TRBV10-3 to TRBJ2-7; TRBD1 matches 9 bases. The CDR3 consists of 13 residues. The germline CDR1 and CDR2 sequences are ENHRY and SYGVKD. With 2 bases clipped from V and 6 bases from J, the junction kept 2 bases outside the gene matches. DNA for the CDR3: TGTGCCATCAGTGAGAGGGACAGGGCCGAGCAGTACTTC. Protein sequence: CAISERDRAEQYF.

The rearrangement joins TRBV28 to TRBJ1-1; no firm D call. Germline CDR1 is MDHEN and CDR2 is SYDVKM. This CDR3 is 15 amino acids long. Trimming pared 3 bases from V and 2 bases from J, leaving 13 bases between. This CDR3 reads CASSFSGRVNTEAFF. The DNA for the CDR3 is TGTGCCAGCAGTTTTTCTGGTAGAGTAAACACTGAAGCTTTCTTT.

The gene calls are TRBV5-4 and TRBJ2-5; D perhaps matches TRBD2 (7 bases). Germline V gives CDR1 SGHNT, CDR2 YYREEE (reference sequence). The ends were cut back, 5 bases at V and 1 base at J, with 18 bases in the middle. This CDR3 is 16 amino acids long. The CDR3: CASRAQGRVRQETQYF. CDR3 nucleotide sequence: TGTGCCAGCAGGGCGCAGGGGAGGGTGCGCCAAGAGACCCAGTACTTC.

This clone was seen a handful of times. The rearrangement links TRBV9 to TRBJ2-7; 11 nucleotides match TRBD2. CDR1 and CDR2 (germline): SGDLS, YYNGEE. J was trimmed by 3 bases and V by 2 bases; bases with no gene match: 4. CDR3 length: 15 residues. CDR3 protein: CASSVQGLADYEQYF. CDR3 nucleotides: TGTGCCAGCAGCGTCCAGGGACTAGCGGACTACGAGCAGTACTTC.

This clone was picked up a small number of times. The genes are TRBV9 and TRBJ2-7; 8 nucleotides align to TRBD1. Per germline, CDR1 SGDLS and CDR2 YYNGEE. The CDR3 length is 15 residues. V was pared by 3 bases and J by 3 bases, with 8 bases of the junction left unmatched. Here the CDR3 reads CASSGQAQGVYEQYF. CDR3 nucleotides: TGTGCCAGCAGCGGCCAGGCACAGGGGGTCTACGAGCAGTACTTC.

The V and J genes are TRBV28 and TRBJ1-1; perhaps TRBD1 as D (5 bases). The CDR3 runs 14 residues. The germline V and J ends were trimmed by 8 bases and 0 bases, with 13 bases remaining between them. Germline V gene lookup returns CDR1 MDHEN and CDR2 SYDVKM. The CDR3 loop is CASGGGPMNTEAFF. The CDR3, as DNA: TGTGCCAGCGGGGGGGGACCCATGAACACTGAAGCTTTCTTT.

This clone showed up just a few times. The chain recombines TRBV5-1 with TRBJ2-7; no firm D call. This CDR3 spans 12 amino acids. From germline, CDR1 is SGHRS and CDR2 YFSETQ. The ends were cut back, 4 bases at V and 1 base at J, with 6 bases in the middle. The CDR3 spells CASSGISYEQYF. CDR3 DNA: TGCGCCAGCAGCGGGATTTCCTACGAGCAGTACTTC.

This clone has a handful of counts. The chain links TRBV18 to TRBJ2-7; the D is unclear. Deletions cut 4 bases from V and 0 bases from J, with 7 bases between. The germline V gene has CDR1 KGHSH and CDR2 LQKENI. The CDR3 length is 13 residues. The CDR3 DNA reads as TGTGCCAGCTCACGAACTATCTCCTACGAGCAGTACTTC. Its translation: CASSRTISYEQYF.